This T cell receptor beta chain came from a study of T cell changes during pregnancy in multiple sclerosis. Clones were sequenced by immunoSEQ multiplex PCR, and TCRdb holds only the in-frame ones, with some missing. The repertoire holds over 60,000 clones, with 80% to 95% as singletons. The CDR3 has 14 residues. J lost 0 bases, V lost 5 bases, and 4 bases had no gene match. Germline V gene sequence: CDR1 MNHEY, CDR2 SMNVEV (reference sequence). V gene TRBV27 combines with J gene TRBJ2-7, with 7 bases matching TRBD2. The source was peripheral blood, collected in the first trimester of pregnancy. This clonotype was sampled from a female donor with multiple sclerosis, enrolled in a pregnancy study. The CDR3 coding sequence is TGTGCCAGCAGTCACCGGGACTACTCCTACGAGCAGTACTTC. Translation: CASSHRDYSYEQYF.